This T cell receptor beta chain was identified during a study of memory CD4+ T cells and cytomegalovirus serostatus. About the study: Donors were healthy Belgian adults, under ten CMV seropositive and 20 to 25 seronegative. Study-wide results and limits: 67 of 164 known CMV-associated TCRbeta sequences appeared in CD4+ memory.

Germline V gene lookup returns CDR1 SSHAT and CDR2 FNYEAQ (reference sequence). The CDR3 runs 13 residues. TCRdb keeps only in-frame clones here, not all; method: immunoSEQ multiplex PCR. Seen here are almost 55,000 clones, around 81% observed once, and the top ten hold 1.5% to 2%. The sort gate was single viable CD3+CD4+CD8-CD45RO+ cells for memory CD4+ T cells. Donors' CMV status reflects serum IgG against pp150, pp28, p38, p52. Of note for this clone: Its antigen remains unknown. A junction end diverges from the germline sequence, so it may reflect a read error.

The source material was memory CD4+ T cells from blood. The chain joins TRBV7-7 to TRBJ1-1; no reliable D call. The clonotype comes from an adult in good health and CMV-seronegative. The CDR3 loop reads CASSPTWGTEAFF. CDR3 coding DNA: TGTGCTAGCAGCCCCACCTGGGGCACTGAAGCTTTCTTT.